This TCR beta chain comes out of a study of cytomegalovirus exposure and HLA in healthy donors. Overall study context: Unique TCRs from HLA-typed donors, 75 million to 100 million of them, were held in an early data release.

This clone was counted only a few times. Its antigen remains unidentified. PCR was performed using 60 Vbeta and 13 Jbeta primers. Repertoires were generated with immunoSEQ multiplex PCR, while TCRdb's copy carries only in-frame clones and drops some. The table shows about 160,000 clones, with over 65% occurring only once. The study, taken as a whole, reports: Most observed TCR sequences were rare, whereas some public TCRs were detected in many donors. Sequencing depth across donors, presence/absence analyses assumed, was roughly uniform.

The TCR originated in a man aged 40-49 years in good health and CMV-seropositive. Input material: PBMCs.

As DNA, the CDR3 is TGTGCCAGCAGCAAAGAATGGCAGAAACCCAATCAGCCCCAGCATTTT. Residues: CASSKEWQKPNQPQHF. The rearrangement joins TRBV21-1 to TRBJ1-5; no DNA check was done on the table's D call, TRBD1. TRBV21-1 is a recognized pseudogene. This CDR3 has 16 amino acids.